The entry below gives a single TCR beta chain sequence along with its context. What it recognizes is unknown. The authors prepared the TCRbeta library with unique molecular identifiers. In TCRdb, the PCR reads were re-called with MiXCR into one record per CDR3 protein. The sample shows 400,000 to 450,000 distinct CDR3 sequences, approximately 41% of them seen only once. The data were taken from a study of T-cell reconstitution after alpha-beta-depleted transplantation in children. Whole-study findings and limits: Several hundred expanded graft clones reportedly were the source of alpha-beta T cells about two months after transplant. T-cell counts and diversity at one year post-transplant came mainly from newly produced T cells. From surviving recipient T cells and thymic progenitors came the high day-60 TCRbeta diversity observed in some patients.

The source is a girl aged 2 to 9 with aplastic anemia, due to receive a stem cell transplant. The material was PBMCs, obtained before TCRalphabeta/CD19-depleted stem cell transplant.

The CDR3 DNA is TGTGCCATCAGTGAGTCACCGGGACTAGCGGGGGGGCTGTTCAGAGAGCAGTTCTTC. Residues: CAISESPGLAGGLFREQFF. The genes are TRBV10-3 and TRBJ2-1; 16 nucleotides agree with TRBD2. CDR3 length: 19 residues. V was clipped by 0 bases and J by 10 bases; unmatched bases: 12. Germline CDR1 reads ENHRY; CDR2 reads SYGVKD.